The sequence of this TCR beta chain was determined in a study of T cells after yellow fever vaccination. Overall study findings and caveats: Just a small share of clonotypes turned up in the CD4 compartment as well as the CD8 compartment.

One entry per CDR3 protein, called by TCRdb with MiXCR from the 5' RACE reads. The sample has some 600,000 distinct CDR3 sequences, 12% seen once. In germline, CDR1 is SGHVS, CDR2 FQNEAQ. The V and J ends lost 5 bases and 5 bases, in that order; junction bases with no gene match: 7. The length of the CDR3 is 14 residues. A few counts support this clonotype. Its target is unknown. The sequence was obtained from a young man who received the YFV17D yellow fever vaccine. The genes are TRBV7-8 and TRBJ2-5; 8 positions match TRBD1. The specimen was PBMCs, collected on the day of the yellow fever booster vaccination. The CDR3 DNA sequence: TGTGCCAGCAGCGCCACAGGGGGTGTGGAGACCCAGTACTTC. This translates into CASSATGGVETQYF.